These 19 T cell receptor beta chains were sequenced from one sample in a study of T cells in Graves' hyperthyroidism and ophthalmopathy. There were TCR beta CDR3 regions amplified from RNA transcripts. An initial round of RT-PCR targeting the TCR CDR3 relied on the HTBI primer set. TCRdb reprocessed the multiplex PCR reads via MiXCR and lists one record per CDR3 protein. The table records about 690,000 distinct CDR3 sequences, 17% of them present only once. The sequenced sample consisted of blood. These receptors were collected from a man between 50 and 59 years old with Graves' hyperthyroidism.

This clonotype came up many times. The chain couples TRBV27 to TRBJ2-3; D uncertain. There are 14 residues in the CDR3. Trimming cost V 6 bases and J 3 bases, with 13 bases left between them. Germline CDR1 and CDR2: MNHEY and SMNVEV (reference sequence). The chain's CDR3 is CASRTTGWTDTQYF. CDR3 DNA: TGTGCCAGCAGAACTACCGGTTGGACAGATACGCAGTATTTT.

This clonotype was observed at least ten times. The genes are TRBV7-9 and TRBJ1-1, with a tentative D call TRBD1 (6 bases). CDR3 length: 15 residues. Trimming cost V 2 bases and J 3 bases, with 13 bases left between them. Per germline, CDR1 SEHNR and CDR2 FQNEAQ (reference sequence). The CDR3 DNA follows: TGTGCCAGCAGCTTAAAACAGGGCTTGGACACTGAAGCTTTCTTT. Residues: CASSLKQGLDTEAFF.

Here the CDR3 DNA reads TGTGCCAGCAGCTGGACAGGGGGTGACTCCTACGAGCAGTACTTC. Encoded protein: CASSWTGGDSYEQYF. The chain has TRBV7-2 and TRBJ2-7; 10 positions match TRBD1. Germline CDR1 SGHTA, CDR2 FQGNSA. This CDR3 has 15 amino acids. Trimming took 4 bases from V and 0 from J; bases not matched to a gene: 3.

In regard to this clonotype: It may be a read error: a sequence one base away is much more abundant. The CDR3 DNA is TGCAGTGCTAGGGCGGAAGTCACGTCCGGGGAGCTGTTTTTT. It encodes CSARAEVTSGELFF. This rearrangement joins TRBV20-1 to TRBJ2-2; D not resolved. Germline V CDR1 and CDR2: DFQATT, SNEGSKA (reference sequence). V lost 3 bases to trimming and J lost 6 bases, with 14 bases between them. The CDR3 runs to 14 residues.

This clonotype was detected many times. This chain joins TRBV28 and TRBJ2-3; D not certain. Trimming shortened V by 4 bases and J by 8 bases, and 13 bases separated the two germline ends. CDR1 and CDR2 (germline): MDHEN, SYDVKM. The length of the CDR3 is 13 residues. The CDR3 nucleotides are TGTGCCAGCAGTTCCAACTACGCCGGTACGCAGTATTTT. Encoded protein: CASSSNYAGTQYF. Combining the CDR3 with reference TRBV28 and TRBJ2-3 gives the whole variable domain DVKVTQSSRYLVKRTGEKVFLECVQDMDHENMFWYRQDPGLGLRLIYFSYDVKMKEKGDIPEGYSVSREKKERFSLILESASTNQTSMYLCASSSNYAGTQYFGPGTRLTVL.

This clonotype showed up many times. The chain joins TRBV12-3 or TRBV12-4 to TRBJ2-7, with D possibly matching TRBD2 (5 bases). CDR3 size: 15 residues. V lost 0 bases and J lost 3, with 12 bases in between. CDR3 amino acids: CASSLARGSNYEQYF. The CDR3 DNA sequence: TGTGCCAGCAGTTTAGCGCGAGGGAGTAACTACGAGCAGTACTTC.

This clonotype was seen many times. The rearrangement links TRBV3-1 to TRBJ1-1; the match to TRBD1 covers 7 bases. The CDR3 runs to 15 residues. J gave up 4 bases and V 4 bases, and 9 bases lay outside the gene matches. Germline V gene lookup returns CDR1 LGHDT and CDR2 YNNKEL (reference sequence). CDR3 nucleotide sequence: TGTGCCAGCAGCCGTTTCGACAGGGCGGGCACTGAAGCTTTCTTT. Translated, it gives CASSRFDRAGTEAFF.

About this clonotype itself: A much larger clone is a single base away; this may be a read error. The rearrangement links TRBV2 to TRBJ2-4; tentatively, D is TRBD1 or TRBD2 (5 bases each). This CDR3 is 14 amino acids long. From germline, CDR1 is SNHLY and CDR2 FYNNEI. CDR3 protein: CASREGASRNIQYF. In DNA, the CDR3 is TGTGCCAGCAGAGAAGGGGCTAGCCGAAACATTCAGTACTTC. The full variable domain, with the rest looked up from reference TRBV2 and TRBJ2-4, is EPEVTQTPSHQVTQMGQEVILRCVPISNHLYFYWYRQILGQKVEFLVSFYNNEISEKSEIFDDQFSVERPDGSNFTLKIRSTKLEDSAMYFCASREGASRNIQYFGAGTRLSVL.

As DNA, the CDR3 is TGTGCCAGCAGTGAGACAGGGATTTCTAGAAACACCATATATTTT. It specifies CASSETGISRNTIYF. The J gene is TRBJ1-3, the V gene TRBV6-1; 7 positions agree with TRBD1. CDR1 and CDR2 from the germline V gene are MNHNS and SASEGT. CDR3 size: 15 residues. After removal of 3 bases from V and 5 bases from J, the junction contained 7 bases not matched to a gene.

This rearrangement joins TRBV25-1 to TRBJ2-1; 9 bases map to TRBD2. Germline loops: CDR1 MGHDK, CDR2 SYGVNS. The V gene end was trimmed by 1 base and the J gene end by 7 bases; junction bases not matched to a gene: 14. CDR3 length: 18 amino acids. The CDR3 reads CASSESGSGRANRNEQFF. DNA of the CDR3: TGTGCCAGCAGTGAATCAGGTAGCGGGAGAGCTAACCGGAATGAGCAGTTCTTC. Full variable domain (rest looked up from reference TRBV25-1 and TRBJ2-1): EADIYQTPRYLVIGTGKKITLECSQTMGHDKMYWYQQDPGMELHLIHYSYGVNSTEKGDLSSESTVSRIRTEHFPLTLESARPSHTSQYLCASSESGSGRANRNEQFFGPGTRLTVL.

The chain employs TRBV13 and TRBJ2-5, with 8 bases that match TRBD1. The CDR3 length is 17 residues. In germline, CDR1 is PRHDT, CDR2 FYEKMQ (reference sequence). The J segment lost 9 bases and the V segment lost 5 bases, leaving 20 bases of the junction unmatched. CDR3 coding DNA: TGTGCCAGCAGCAGGACCTCCAGGGGACAGGAACGGTCGGCCCAGTACTTC. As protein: CASSRTSRGQERSAQYF.

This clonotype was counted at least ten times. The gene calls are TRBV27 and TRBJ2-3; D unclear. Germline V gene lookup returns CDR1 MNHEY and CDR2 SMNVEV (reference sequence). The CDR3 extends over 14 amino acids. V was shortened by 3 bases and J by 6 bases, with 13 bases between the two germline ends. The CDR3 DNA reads TGTGCCAGCAGTTTGGGTGGCGCCAGGGATACGCAGTATTTT. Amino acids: CASSLGGARDTQYF.

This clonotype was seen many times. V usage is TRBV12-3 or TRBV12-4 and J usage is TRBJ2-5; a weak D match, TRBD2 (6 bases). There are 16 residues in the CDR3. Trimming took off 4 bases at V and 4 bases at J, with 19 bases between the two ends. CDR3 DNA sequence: TGTGCCAGCAGTTCAACCTTAGGGGCCGGGGGAGAGACCCAGTACTTC. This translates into CASSSTLGAGGETQYF.

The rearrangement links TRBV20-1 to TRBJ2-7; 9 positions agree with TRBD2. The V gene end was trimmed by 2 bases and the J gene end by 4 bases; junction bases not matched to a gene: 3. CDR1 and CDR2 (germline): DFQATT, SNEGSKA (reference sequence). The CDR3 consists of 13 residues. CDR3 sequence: CSARLAGIYEQYF. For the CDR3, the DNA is TGCAGTGCTAGACTAGCGGGAATTTACGAGCAGTACTTC.

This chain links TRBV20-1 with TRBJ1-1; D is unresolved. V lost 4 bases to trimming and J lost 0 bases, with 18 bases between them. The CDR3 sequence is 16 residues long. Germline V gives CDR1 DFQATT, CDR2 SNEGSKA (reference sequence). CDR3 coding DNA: TGCAGTGCTATTAACCCCCCTCCGCGGATGAACACTGAAGCTTTCTTT. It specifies CSAINPPPRMNTEAFF.

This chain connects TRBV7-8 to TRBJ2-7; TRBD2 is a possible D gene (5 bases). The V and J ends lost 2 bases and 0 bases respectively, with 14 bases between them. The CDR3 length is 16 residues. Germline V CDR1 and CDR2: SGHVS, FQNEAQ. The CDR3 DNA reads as TGTGCCAGCAGCTTAATATGGGCTAGCAGCTCCTACGAGCAGTACTTC. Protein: CASSLIWASSSYEQYF.

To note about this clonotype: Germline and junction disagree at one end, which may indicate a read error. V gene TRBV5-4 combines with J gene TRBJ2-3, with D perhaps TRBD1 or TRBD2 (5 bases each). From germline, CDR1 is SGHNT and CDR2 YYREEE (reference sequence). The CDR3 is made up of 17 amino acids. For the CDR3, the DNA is TGTGCCAGCACCATTGGGGGTCTGCACATAGGCACAGATACGAAGTATTTT. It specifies CASTIGGLHIGTDTKYF.

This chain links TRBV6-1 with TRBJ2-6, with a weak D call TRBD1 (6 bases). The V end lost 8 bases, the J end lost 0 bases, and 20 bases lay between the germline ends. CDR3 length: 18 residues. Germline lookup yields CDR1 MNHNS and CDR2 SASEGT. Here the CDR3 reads CASFAPGHSPSGANVLTF. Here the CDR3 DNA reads TGTGCCAGCTTTGCCCCGGGACACTCGCCCTCTGGGGCCAACGTCCTGACTTTC.

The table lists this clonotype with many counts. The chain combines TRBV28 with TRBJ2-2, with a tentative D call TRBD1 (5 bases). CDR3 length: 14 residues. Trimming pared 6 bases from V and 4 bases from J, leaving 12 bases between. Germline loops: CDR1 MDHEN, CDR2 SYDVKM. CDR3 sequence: CASSNPQGTGELFF. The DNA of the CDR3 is TGTGCCAGCAGCAACCCTCAGGGCACCGGGGAGCTGTTTTTT.